The 7 T cell receptor beta chains presented below share a single source sample, sequenced in a study of regulatory T cells in long-lasting Graves disease. Stated time point: persistent/refractory GD, antithyroid drugs over 5 years with positive TRAb. The TCR library was made from RNA extracted from PBMCs. Construction of TCR beta libraries relied on iRepertoire HTBI primers and on Arm-PCR targeting CDR3 regions. A single record per CDR3 protein comes from TCRdb applying MiXCR to the multiplex PCR reads. Of hundreds of thousands of distinct CDR3 sequences in the sample, around 32% were seen once. The sequences come from peripheral blood mononuclear cells (PBMCs), collected when the disease was refractory, from a patient treated with antithyroid drugs. These receptor sequences come from a female donor with Graves disease.

The chain uses TRBV5-7 and TRBJ2-7; 10 bases line up with TRBD1. TRBV5-7 has ORF status, its function being uncertain. The CDR3 consists of 16 residues. V was clipped by 4 bases and J by 3 bases; unmatched bases: 10. The DNA of the CDR3 is TGTGCCAGCAGCAGAGTCCAGGACAGGGGGGGCTACGAGCAGTACTTC. This encodes CASSRVQDRGGYEQYF.

This clonotype showed up many times. This chain connects TRBV28 to TRBJ2-7; TRBD1 agrees at 8 bases. CDR1 is MDHEN and CDR2 is SYDVKM in the germline V gene. This CDR3 comprises 15 residues. Trimming at V came to 6 bases and at J to 4 bases, leaving 11 bases not matched to a gene. CDR3 region: CASSYWDRSSYEQYF. Written as DNA, the CDR3 is TGTGCCAGCAGCTACTGGGACAGGTCATCTTACGAGCAGTACTTC.

This clonotype appeared a few times. In DNA, the CDR3 is TGTGCCAGCAGCCCCACAGAGGATTATGGCTACACCTTC. Protein product: CASSPTEDYGYTF. This chain uses TRBV7-9 with TRBJ1-2; D gene uncertain. V was pared by 5 bases and J by 5 bases, with 12 bases between. The CDR3 consists of 13 residues. In germline, CDR1 is SEHNR, CDR2 FQNEAQ (reference sequence).

The chain combines TRBV29-1 with TRBJ1-1; no clear D. CDR1 SQVTM and CDR2 ANQGSEA come from the germline V gene. Trimming removed 4 bases at V and 1 base at J, with 10 bases between. The CDR3 sequence is 13 residues long. The CDR3 sequence is CSVGSGGNTEAFF. The CDR3 nucleotides read TGCAGCGTTGGTTCCGGCGGGAACACTGAAGCTTTCTTT.

This clonotype was counted at least ten times. For the CDR3, the DNA is TGTGCCAGCAGTTTGGGATATGGCTACACCTTC. It translates to CASSLGYGYTF. V is TRBV12-3 or TRBV12-4 and J is TRBJ1-2; no definite D call. CDR3 length: 11 amino acids. Between the trimmed V and J ends, which lost 3 bases and 5 bases, there was a span of 4 bases.

Ten or more counts support this clonotype. The chain uses TRBV12-3 or TRBV12-4 and TRBJ2-5; the D gene is possibly TRBD2 (7 bases). The length of the CDR3 is 14 residues. V dropped 6 bases and J dropped 5 bases, with 16 bases sitting between them. CDR3 sequence (DNA): TGTGCCAGCAGAGGACTAGAGGGGGGGGAGACCCAGTACTTC. This sequence encodes CASRGLEGGETQYF.

The count of this clonotype is one. V is TRBV5-6 and J is TRBJ1-2; 9 bases line up with TRBD1. Per the germline V gene, CDR1 is SGHDT and CDR2 is YYEEEE. V dropped 7 bases and J dropped 8; count of bases not matched to a gene: 12. The CDR3 consists of 14 residues. Here the CDR3 reads CASFRPGQGRGYTF. The CDR3 bases are TGTGCCAGCTTCCGTCCGGGACAGGGAAGAGGCTACACCTTC. Using reference TRBV5-6 and TRBJ1-2 for the parts outside the CDR3, the full variable domain is DAGVTQSPTHLIKTRGQQVTLRCSPKSGHDTVSWYQQALGQGPQFIFQYYEEEERQRGNFPDRFSGHQFPNYSSELNVNALLLGDSALYLCASFRPGQGRGYTFGSGTRLTVV.